The sequence of this T cell receptor (beta chain) was determined in a study of spatial heterogeneity in lung cancer. Study-level background: More than eight raw reads, on average, carried each unique TCR and UMI combination. Study-level findings and limits: Blood showed ubiquitous tumor TCRs more often at resection than at routine follow-up.

This clonotype was recorded at least ten times. Its matching antigen is unknown. TCR cDNA molecules were tagged individually, and each one carried a unique molecular identifier. TCRdb analysed the 5' RACE reads with MiXCR anew, one entry per CDR3 protein. Of 20,000 to 25,000 distinct CDR3 sequences listed, approximately 7.2% are singletons. Time point noted: sample taken at primary tumor resection. No cells were sorted before sequencing. The whole RNA sequenced was extracted from tumor, nontumor lung or frozen PBMC. The donors were about 67 patients with non-small cell lung cancer that was early-stage and untreated. Per germline, CDR1 LGHDT and CDR2 YNNKEL (reference sequence). Trimming took off 0 bases at V and 2 bases at J, with 19 bases between the two ends. The CDR3 totals 18 residues.

The receptor was isolated from a male donor with early-stage non-small cell lung cancer. Specimen: PBMCs, collected at surgery. The chain uses TRBV3-1 and TRBJ1-1, with a tentative D call TRBD1 (6 bases). The CDR3 loop is CASSQDGGATGINTEAFF. CDR3 in DNA: TGTGCCAGCAGCCAAGATGGGGGGGCGACGGGGATTAACACTGAAGCTTTCTTT.